Described below is a single T cell receptor beta chain sequence and its context. Its antigen is unidentified. While unrecorded immune exposures were likely, the donors were nominally healthy when sampled. This specimen comes from a study of cytomegalovirus exposure and HLA in healthy donors. Study-wide results and caveats: Upon later analysis, TCR association rates were observed to vary by HLA locus, being highest for DRB1 and lowest for HLA-C. Productive status was seen about 90% or about 30% of the time for most TCR beta V segments in an earlier analysis. Fewer N-insertions (relative to the roughly 630-donor mean) were reportedly seen in an Asian-associated ancestry cluster in a later analysis.

Looked up from germline, CDR1 is LNHNV and CDR2 is YYDKDF (reference sequence). The CDR3 is 16 amino acids. V lost 4 bases, J lost 2 bases, and 10 bases stayed unmatched. Both 60 Vbeta primers and 13 Jbeta primers went into the PCR. TCRdb keeps only in-frame clones here, not all; method: immunoSEQ multiplex PCR. The repertoire holds about 160,000 clones, around 73% seen once, with under 1.5% in the top ten. This receptor was identified in a male donor in good health and CMV-seronegative. The V and J genes are TRBV15 and TRBJ1-1; 7 bases map to TRBD1. Sequences were obtained from PBMCs. The CDR3 sequence is CATSIGGTAPNTEAFF. Written as DNA, the CDR3 is TGTGCCACCAGCATAGGAGGGACAGCTCCTAACACTGAAGCTTTCTTT.